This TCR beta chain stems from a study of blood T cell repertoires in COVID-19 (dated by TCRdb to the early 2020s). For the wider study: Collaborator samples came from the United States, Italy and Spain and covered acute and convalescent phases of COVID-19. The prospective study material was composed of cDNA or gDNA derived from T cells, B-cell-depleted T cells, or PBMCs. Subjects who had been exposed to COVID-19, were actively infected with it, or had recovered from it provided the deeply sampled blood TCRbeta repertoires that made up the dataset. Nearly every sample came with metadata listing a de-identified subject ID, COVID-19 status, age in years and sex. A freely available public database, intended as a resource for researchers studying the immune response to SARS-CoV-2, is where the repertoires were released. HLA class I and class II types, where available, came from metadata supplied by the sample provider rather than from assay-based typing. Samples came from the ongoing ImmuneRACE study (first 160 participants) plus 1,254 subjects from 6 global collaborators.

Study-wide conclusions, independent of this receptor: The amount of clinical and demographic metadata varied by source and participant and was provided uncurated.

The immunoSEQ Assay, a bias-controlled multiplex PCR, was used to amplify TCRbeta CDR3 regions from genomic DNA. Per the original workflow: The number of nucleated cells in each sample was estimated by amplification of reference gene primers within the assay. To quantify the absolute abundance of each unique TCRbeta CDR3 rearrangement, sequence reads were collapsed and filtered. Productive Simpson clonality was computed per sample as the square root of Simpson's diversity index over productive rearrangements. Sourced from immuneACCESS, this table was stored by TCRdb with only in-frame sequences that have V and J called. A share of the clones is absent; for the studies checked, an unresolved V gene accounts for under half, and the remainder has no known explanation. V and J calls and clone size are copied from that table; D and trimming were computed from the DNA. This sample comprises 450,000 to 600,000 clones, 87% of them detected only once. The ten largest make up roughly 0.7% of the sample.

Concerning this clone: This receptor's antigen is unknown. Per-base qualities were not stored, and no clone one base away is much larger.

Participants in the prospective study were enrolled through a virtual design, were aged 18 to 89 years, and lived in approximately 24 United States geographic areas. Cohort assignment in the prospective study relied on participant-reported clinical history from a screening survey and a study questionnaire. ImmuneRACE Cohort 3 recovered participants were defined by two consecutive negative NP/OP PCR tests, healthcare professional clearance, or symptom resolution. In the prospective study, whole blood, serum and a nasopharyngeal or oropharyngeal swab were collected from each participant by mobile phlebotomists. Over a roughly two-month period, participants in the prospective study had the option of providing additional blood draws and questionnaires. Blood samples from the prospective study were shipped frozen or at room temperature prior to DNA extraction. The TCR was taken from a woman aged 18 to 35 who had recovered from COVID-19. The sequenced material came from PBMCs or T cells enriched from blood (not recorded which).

The nucleotide sequence is TGCAGTGTTGGGTGGAGGACTGAAGCTTTCTTT. This sequence encodes CSVGWRTEAFF. The rearrangement joined TRBV20-1 to TRBJ1-1; the D gene cannot be named for sure. The CDR3 measures 11 amino acids from cysteine to phenylalanine. Just CDR3 DNA is preserved here, 33 bases in frame from base 1. The germline V gene (reference sequence) sets CDR1 to DFQATT and CDR2 to SNEGSKA. V drops 7 bases and J drops 5 bases, leaving 11 bases in between.